The 29 T cell receptor beta chains below all came from one sample that was sequenced in a study of radiotherapy plus CTLA-4 blockade in lung cancer. Method: immunoSEQ multiplex PCR; TCRdb's copy keeps in-frame clones and lacks some. The sample shows some 38,000 clones, roughly 77% of them seen only once. The source was peripheral blood, collected from a patient treated with radiotherapy plus ipilimumab. The source is a human donor with non-small cell lung cancer who had stable disease on radiotherapy plus ipilimumab.

The chain has TRBV6-1 and TRBJ2-2; maybe TRBD2 (5 bases). Trimming left V 5 bases short and J 4 bases short, with 8 bases between. Germline loops: CDR1 MNHNS, CDR2 SASEGT. The CDR3 is 13 amino acids. This chain's CDR3 is CASSTAVTGELFF. The CDR3 DNA follows: TGTGCCAGCAGTACAGCGGTCACCGGGGAGCTGTTTTTT.

This rearrangement joins TRBV29-1 to TRBJ2-3, with TRBD2 matching over 9 bases. This CDR3 has 17 residues. J lost 2 bases, V lost 0 bases, and 9 bases had no gene match. CDR1 and CDR2 from the germline V gene are SQVTM and ANQGSEA. The CDR3 DNA is TGCAGCGTTGAAGATCCAGCAGCGGGGGGTATCACAGATACGCAGTATTTT. This encodes CSVEDPAAGGITDTQYF.

The chain couples TRBV9 to TRBJ2-7, with 9 bases matching TRBD1. V shed 4 bases and J 1 base; nucleotides not matched to a gene: 6. The CDR3 is made up of 15 amino acids. CDR1 and CDR2 from the germline V gene are SGDLS and YYNGEE. CDR3 DNA: TGTGCCAGCAGCCGGACAGGGGAACCTTCCTACGAGCAGTACTTC. It encodes CASSRTGEPSYEQYF. Full variable domain (remainder filled in from reference TRBV9 and TRBJ2-7): DSGVTQTPKHLITATGQRVTLRCSPRSGDLSVYWYQQSLDQGLQFLIQYYNGEERAKGNILERFSAQQFPDLHSELNLSSLELGDSALYFCASSRTGEPSYEQYFGPGTRLTVT.

This clone was counted a few times. The gene calls are TRBV6-6 and TRBJ2-7; D gene ambiguous. The germline V and J ends were trimmed by 0 bases and 3 bases, with 9 bases remaining between them. Germline CDR1 and CDR2: MNHNY and SVGAGI (reference sequence). The CDR3 is made up of 14 amino acids. The CDR3 bases are TGTGCCAGCAGTTACTCGTCCGGCAACTACGAGCAGTACTTC. Amino acids: CASSYSSGNYEQYF.

The rearrangement links TRBV27 to TRBJ1-5; 10 nucleotides match TRBD1. The junction had 16 bases not matched to a gene; V was cut back by 5 bases and J by 6 bases. CDR3 size: 18 residues. The germline V gene encodes CDR1 MNHEY and CDR2 SMNVEV (reference sequence). The chain's CDR3 is CASSPSGGTGVLSQPQHF. CDR3 nucleotides: TGTGCCAGCAGTCCTTCAGGGGGGACAGGGGTTCTTAGTCAGCCCCAGCATTTT.

DNA of the CDR3: TGTGCCAGCAGCCCGACAGGGGGCGCCGGGGAGACCCAGTACTTC. This codes for CASSPTGGAGETQYF. This rearrangement joins TRBV7-7 to TRBJ2-5, with 10 bases lining up with TRBD1. CDR1 and CDR2 (germline): SSHAT, FNYEAQ (reference sequence). The CDR3 has 15 residues. The V gene end was trimmed by 5 bases and the J gene end by 5 bases; junction bases not matched to a gene: 8.

This clone came up a few times. The V call is TRBV2, the J call TRBJ1-2; 8 bases map to TRBD1. Germline-derived CDR1 and CDR2 are SNHLY and FYNNEI. Losses at the gene ends were 4 bases for V and 0 bases for J; bases not matched to a gene: 4. This CDR3 has 15 residues. The chain's CDR3 is CASSAGQGPNYGYTF. The CDR3 DNA sequence: TGTGCCAGCAGTGCCGGACAGGGACCTAACTATGGCTACACCTTC.

This clone was observed a few times. V usage is TRBV6-1 and J usage is TRBJ1-2, with TRBD1 matching 10 bases. Trimming at V came to 1 base and at J to 4 bases, leaving 3 bases not matched to a gene. Germline V gene data show CDR1 as MNHNS and CDR2 as SASEGT. The CDR3 is 15 amino acids. For the CDR3, the DNA is TGTGCCAGCAGTGAAGTTGGGACAGGGGTCTATGGCTACACCTTC. Protein sequence: CASSEVGTGVYGYTF.

The sample holds a few counts of this clone. The CDR3 DNA follows: TGTGCCAGCAGGCGGGGGAACACCGGGGAGCTGTTTTTT. Residues: CASRRGNTGELFF. V gene TRBV6-1 combines with J gene TRBJ2-2; possible D gene TRBD2, 6 bases. The CDR3 extends over 13 amino acids. V was shortened by 6 bases and J by 1 base, with 6 bases between the two germline ends. Germline CDR1 MNHNS, CDR2 SASEGT.

In its sample, this clone is medium-sized. This chain connects TRBV14 to TRBJ2-3; no clear D. The germline gives CDR1 SGHDN, CDR2 FVKESK. V lost 4 bases to trimming and J lost 5 bases, with 4 bases between them. The CDR3 runs to 11 residues. CDR3 nucleotides: TGTGCCAGCAGCCTCGAAGATACGCAGTATTTT. This translates into CASSLEDTQYF.

V is TRBV6-5 and J is TRBJ2-1, with 10 bases lining up with TRBD2. Unmatched junction bases numbered 14, after V lost 8 bases and J lost 10 bases. This CDR3 comprises 15 residues. Germline CDR1 and CDR2: MNHEY and SVGAGI. The CDR3 here is CASRTGAGGFGEQFF. The CDR3 nucleotides are TGTGCCAGCCGTACGGGAGCGGGGGGGTTCGGGGAGCAGTTCTTC.

The genes are TRBV5-8 and TRBJ1-2; the D gene is possibly TRBD1 (6 bases). CDR3 size: 14 residues. The germline CDR1 and CDR2 sequences are SGHTS and YDEGEE. Between the trimmed V and J ends, which lost 3 bases and 0 bases, there was a span of 9 bases. The CDR3 sequence is CASSSQGTNYGYTF. CDR3 bases: TGTGCCAGCAGCTCGCAGGGGACTAACTATGGCTACACCTTC.

The count of this clone is one. The V call is TRBV13, the J call TRBJ1-1; D unclear. V lost 2 bases to trimming and J lost 8 bases, with 15 bases between them. CDR1 and CDR2 (germline): PRHDT, FYEKMQ (reference sequence). The CDR3 runs 14 residues. In DNA form, the CDR3 reads TGTGCCAGCAGCTTAACGGCAGTACATATGGAAGCTTTCTTT. It specifies CASSLTAVHMEAFF.

A word on this clone: One end of the junction is discordant with germline, which a read error may explain. This chain uses TRBV30 with TRBJ1-4; a weak D match, TRBD1 (5 bases). From germline, CDR1 is GTSNPN and CDR2 SVGIG (reference sequence). The CDR3 runs to 15 residues. The CDR3 protein is CACSAAGLTNEKLFF. CDR3 nucleotides: TGTGCCTGCAGTGCGGCGGGGCTAACTAATGAAAAACTGTTTTTT.

The DNA for the CDR3 is TGCAGCGTTGAAGAATCGGGGCAGCTATCCTTAAGCACAGATACGCAGTATTTT. Protein sequence: CSVEESGQLSLSTDTQYF. The chain combines TRBV29-1 with TRBJ2-3; D tentatively reads TRBD1 or TRBD2 (5 bases each). Looked up from germline, CDR1 is SQVTM and CDR2 is ANQGSEA. The CDR3 length is 18 residues. Trimming left V 0 bases short and J 0 bases short, with 19 bases between.

The chain employs TRBV28 and TRBJ2-5; possibly TRBD2 for D (5 bases). The germline V and J ends were trimmed by 10 bases and 5 bases, with 11 bases remaining between them. Germline assignment: CDR1 MDHEN and CDR2 SYDVKM. The CDR3 extends over 11 amino acids. CDR3 region: CATGVGETQYF. For the CDR3, the DNA is TGTGCCACCGGGGTAGGTGAGACCCAGTACTTC.

The chain joins TRBV7-8 to TRBJ2-5; 11 bases agree with TRBD2. V shed 5 bases, J shed 5 bases, and the junction held 13 bases outside the gene matches. Looked up from germline, CDR1 is SGHVS and CDR2 is FQNEAQ. This CDR3 is built from 17 residues. Written as DNA, the CDR3 is TGTGCCAGCAGCATCACCTTAGCGGGGGGGCCTCGGGAGACCCAGTACTTC. Residues: CASSITLAGGPRETQYF.

The chain combines TRBV4-1 with TRBJ2-7; the D gene is possibly TRBD1 (6 bases). Trimming left V 1 base short and J 3 bases short, with 13 bases between. CDR3 size: 15 residues. Per germline, CDR1 MGHRA and CDR2 YSYEKL. The CDR3 DNA follows: TGCGCCAGCAGCCAAGTATCAGGGACATACTACGAGCAGTACTTC. Translated, it gives CASSQVSGTYYEQYF.

The chain has TRBV27 and TRBJ2-6; weak D call: TRBD1 (6 bases). CDR1 and CDR2 (germline): MNHEY, SMNVEV (reference sequence). Deletions cut 5 bases from V and 4 bases from J, with 9 bases between. The CDR3 consists of 14 residues. CDR3 in DNA: TGTGCCAGCAGTCCAGGGGTCGGGGCCAACGTCCTGACTTTC. It encodes CASSPGVGANVLTF.

This rearrangement joins TRBV2 to TRBJ1-4, with 7 bases identical to TRBD1. The CDR3 extends over 14 amino acids. V was clipped by 4 bases and J by 5 bases; unmatched bases: 4. Per germline, CDR1 SNHLY and CDR2 FYNNEI. CDR3 in amino acids: CASSGGRGNEKLFF. The CDR3 bases are TGTGCCAGCAGTGGGGGCAGGGGGAATGAAAAACTGTTTTTT.

The chain couples TRBV5-1 to TRBJ2-3; D is uncertain. Germline-derived CDR1 and CDR2 are SGHRS and YFSETQ. The CDR3 is made up of 19 amino acids. The ends were cut back, 3 bases at V and 4 bases at J, with 27 bases in the middle. The CDR3 region is CASSSRPAGPTLIADTQYF. Written as DNA, the CDR3 is TGCGCCAGCAGCTCGCGCCCGGCAGGCCCCACACTAATCGCAGATACGCAGTATTTT.

On this clone: Distinct nucleotide sequences in the sample also encode this CDR3. J is TRBJ1-2 and V is TRBV6-4, with D uncertain. This CDR3 is 16 amino acids long. CDR1 and CDR2 from the germline V gene are MRHNA and SNTAGT. V lost 0 bases and J 8 bases, leaving 19 bases between the germline ends. CDR3: CASSDSKDGPGGGYTF. The CDR3 DNA is TGTGCCAGCAGTGACTCGAAGGATGGGCCAGGCGGCGGCTACACCTTC.

This clone came up a few times. The J gene is TRBJ2-3, the V gene TRBV5-4; 10 positions agree with TRBD2. The CDR3 spans 16 residues. The germline V gene encodes CDR1 SGHNT and CDR2 YYREEE (reference sequence). Trimming took 4 bases from V and 1 from J; bases not matched to a gene: 6. The DNA of the CDR3 is TGTGCCAGCAGCAAGGGACTAGCGATGGGCACAGATACGCAGTATTTT. This encodes CASSKGLAMGTDTQYF.

The V call is TRBV18, the J call TRBJ2-2; D is ambiguous. This CDR3 is 14 amino acids long. V was trimmed by 2 bases and J by 6 bases, leaving 10 bases between them. Looked up from germline, CDR1 is KGHSH and CDR2 is LQKENI. For the CDR3, the DNA is TGTGCCAGCTCACCAGTTACAGATCCCGGGGAGCTGTTTTTT. Protein product: CASSPVTDPGELFF.

The chain is built from TRBV21-1 and TRBJ2-4. TRBV21-1 counts as a pseudogene. This CDR3 is built from 15 residues. The DNA for the CDR3 is TGTGCCAGCAGCAATTGGGGACCCGCCAAAAACATTCAGTACTTC. It yields the protein CASSNWGPAKNIQYF.

The gene calls are TRBV28 and TRBJ1-4; 8 bases fit TRBD1. CDR1 is MDHEN, CDR2 SYDVKM, per germline. The V gene end was trimmed by 5 bases and the J gene end by 0 bases; junction bases not matched to a gene: 2. This CDR3 contains 15 residues. CDR3 sequence (DNA): TGTGCCAGCAGTACACAGGGGGCAACTAATGAAAAACTGTTTTTT. Translated, it gives CASSTQGATNEKLFF. Full variable domain (remainder filled in from reference TRBV28 and TRBJ1-4): DVKVTQSSRYLVKRTGEKVFLECVQDMDHENMFWYRQDPGLGLRLIYFSYDVKMKEKGDIPEGYSVSREKKERFSLILESASTNQTSMYLCASSTQGATNEKLFFGSGTQLSVL.

This chain uses TRBV10-1 with TRBJ1-1, with D maybe TRBD1 (5 bases). Trimming removed 5 bases at V and 0 bases at J, with 7 bases between. Looked up from germline, CDR1 is WNHNN and CDR2 is SYGVQD (reference sequence). The CDR3 totals 13 residues. The DNA for the CDR3 is TGCGCCAGCAGTAAGGGGTTGAACACTGAAGCTTTCTTT. Translation gives CASSKGLNTEAFF.

J is TRBJ1-1 and V is TRBV19; tentatively, D is TRBD1 (6 bases). The CDR3 extends over 15 amino acids. Germline CDR1 and CDR2: LNHDA and SQIVND (reference sequence). With 4 bases removed from V and 4 bases from J, the gap between germline ends came to 16 bases. CDR3 amino acids: CASSRGAAQSTEAFF. The CDR3, as DNA: TGTGCCAGTAGTAGGGGGGCAGCTCAGAGCACTGAAGCTTTCTTT.

Here the CDR3 DNA reads TGTGCTAGTGGTTTGGTTACAAATAATCAGCCCCAGCATTTT. It encodes CASGLVTNNQPQHF. This chain connects TRBV12-5 to TRBJ1-5; no clear D gene. Germline CDR1 is LGHNT and CDR2 is FRNRAP. The CDR3 is 14 residues long. Between the trimmed V and J ends, which lost 0 bases and 4 bases, there was a span of 7 bases.